This TCR beta chain is drawn from a study of T cells after yellow fever vaccination. As TCR cDNA was made by 5'RACE template switching, a universal primer site and UMIs were added. TCRdb reprocessed the 5' RACE reads with MiXCR, giving one entry per CDR3 protein. The data show roughly 250,000 distinct CDR3 sequences, 10% to 15% seen once. Germline assignment: CDR1 DFQATT and CDR2 SNEGSKA (reference sequence). V lost 6 bases and J 6 bases, leaving 21 bases between the germline ends. This CDR3 region has 14 residues. This clonotype occurred a few times. The TCR comes from a man aged 30-40 years who received the YFV17D yellow fever vaccine. The specimen comprised CD4+ T cells sorted from PBMCs, sampled 45 days after the yellow fever booster vaccination. J is TRBJ2-7 and V is TRBV20-1; a weak D match, TRBD2 (5 bases). The DNA for the CDR3 is TGCAGTGCCTCCCCCCTGGGAGCTACTCTCGAGCAGTACTTC. Its translation: CSASPLGATLEQYF.